This paragraph covers one T cell receptor (beta chain) sequence. The antigen is undetermined. A much larger clone sits a single nucleotide away, making a read error possible. This record belongs to a study of T-cell memory formation after mild COVID-19. Study information: TCR clusters largely stayed donor specific.

Regarding the study as a whole: Memory from before infection featured some responding clones, which suggests cross-reactive memory joined.

TCRdb re-analysed the 5' RACE reads in MiXCR, keeping a single row per CDR3 protein. The table has some 260,000 distinct CDR3 sequences, around 15% seen once. The V gene's germline CDR1 is SGHVS and CDR2 FQNEAQ. The CDR3 is 15 residues long. This receptor was identified in a man aged 18 to 30 who had mild COVID-19 (a few samples of this study predate the infection). Cell type and time point are not known. The sequenced sample was PBMCs or a T cell subset sorted from them (not recorded which). The gene calls are TRBV7-8 and TRBJ2-1, with TRBD2 matching 14 bases. CDR3 in amino acids: CDSSLTSGGAYEQFF. As DNA, the CDR3 is TGTGACAGCAGCCTGACTAGCGGGGGGGCTTATGAGCAGTTCTTC.